This T cell receptor beta chain was identified during a study of T cell responses to AZD1222 COVID-19 vaccine. Looking at the study overall: Second-dose recipients at about 4 or about 12 weeks were treated as one pooled group.

Study-wide findings and caveats: Donors skewed white British and female; clonal diversity was possibly underestimated. At baseline, just six or seven AZD1222 recipients tested seropositive.

This CDR3 spans 13 amino acids. Germline loops: CDR1 MNHEY, CDR2 SMNVEV (reference sequence). Trimming removed 0 bases from V and 2 bases from J, with 5 bases in between. This clone was seen a single time. Its antigen remains unidentified. Sequencing used immunoSEQ multiplex PCR; TCRdb keeps in-frame clones, though not all of them. The table has some 130,000 clones, 80% to 95% seen once. The input for sequencing was peripheral blood, taken on day 0 of AZD1222 vaccination. This chain links TRBV27 with TRBJ2-7, with no clear D. This TCR was recovered from an adult in good health. The CDR3 DNA reads as TGTGCCAGCAGTTTATCGGTCACCTACGAGCAGTACTTC. It translates to CASSLSVTYEQYF.